The T cell receptor (beta chain) under discussion was sequenced for a study of T cell repertoires in cytomegalovirus infection. Study-level background: Use of recently identified HLA-C-restricted and well-studied HLA-B-restricted CMV epitopes was part of the study. Matching HLA type and CMV infection were both indicated by public TCR beta signatures.

The CDR3 is 16 amino acids. From germline, CDR1 is MNHEY and CDR2 SMNVEV (reference sequence). V lost 2 bases and J lost 4, with 17 bases in between. TCRdb used MiXCR to reprocess the reads, holding one entry per CDR3 protein. The sample lists around 430,000 distinct CDR3 sequences, about 42% occurring once. A word on this clonotype: Its antigen is currently unknown.

Whole-study results and caveats: HLA-C-restricted CMV clonotypes gave the most frequent clonotype in two of eight donors. Summed public TCR beta family frequency identified CMV carriers bearing the relevant HLA.

This clonotype was sampled from a human donor in good health (CMV status not recorded). Some clones in this sample may be carry-over from other donors' samples. Source: cultured PBMCs, taken from culture after CMV antigen stimulation. The rearrangement uses TRBV27 and TRBJ2-5; D might be TRBD2 (6 bases). CDR3 sequence: CASSLRLTSRGETQYF. The CDR3, as DNA: TGTGCCAGCAGTTTACGCTTAACTAGCCGGGGAGAGACCCAGTACTTC.